Listed here are 8 T cell receptor beta chains from one sample, sequenced in a study of T cell repertoires in aging, cancer and after chemotherapy. TCR beta rearrangements were amplified from peripheral blood genomic DNA. Rearranged V-D-J TRB sequences were amplified with a mixed TRB-A/B primer pool. TCRdb ran MiXCR on the multiplex PCR reads and lists one entry per CDR3 protein. The sample comprises over 10,000 distinct CDR3 sequences, 21% of which are singletons, and less than 7.5% rests with the top ten. The sequencing input was blood. These TCRs come from a human donor in good health.

This clonotype appeared a few times. The V and J genes are TRBV5-1 and TRBJ2-7, with a possible D match to TRBD2 (5 bases). The germline V gene encodes CDR1 SGHRS and CDR2 YFSETQ. V was shortened by 0 bases and J by 2 bases, with 12 bases between the two germline ends. CDR3 length equals 15 residues. The CDR3 nucleotides are TGCGCCAGCAGCTTGGTGGTGGGGAGCCCCTACGAGCAGTACTTC. Translated: CASSLVVGSPYEQYF.

In this sample, this clonotype is medium-sized. The CDR3 loop is CSVPGTGNFGNTIYF. CDR3 nucleotides: TGCAGCGTTCCCGGGACAGGGAATTTTGGAAACACCATATATTTT. The chain employs TRBV29-1 and TRBJ1-3; 9 positions agree with TRBD1. The germline V gene encodes CDR1 SQVTM and CDR2 ANQGSEA. The CDR3 runs to 15 residues. The V gene end was trimmed by 5 bases and the J gene end by 3 bases; junction bases not matched to a gene: 8.

This clonotype qualifies as medium-sized. J is TRBJ1-6 and V is TRBV7-9; D gene ambiguous. The CDR3 contains 14 residues. Germline V gene lookup returns CDR1 SEHNR and CDR2 FQNEAQ (reference sequence). Trimming cost V 5 bases and J 3 bases, with 8 bases left between them. CDR3 residues: CASSPAGYNSPLHF. In DNA form, the CDR3 reads TGTGCCAGCAGCCCGGCAGGCTATAATTCACCCCTCCACTTT.

The chain links TRBV5-4 to TRBJ2-3; D assignment may be TRBD1 or TRBD2 (6 bases each). V lost 0 bases to trimming and J lost 4 bases, with 12 bases between them. From germline, CDR1 is SGHNT and CDR2 YYREEE (reference sequence). The CDR3 is made up of 15 amino acids. In nucleotides, the CDR3 is TGTGCCAGCAGCTTGGGGGGGGCGCAGGCAGATACGCAGTATTTT. It yields the protein CASSLGGAQADTQYF.

This clonotype was seen a few times. Germline is not matched at one junction end, which may reflect a read error. This chain links TRBV7-2 with TRBJ2-3; TRBD2 matches 7 bases. Per the germline V gene, CDR1 is SGHTA and CDR2 is FQGNSA. This CDR3 has 15 amino acids. CDR3 nucleotides: TGCGCCAGCAGTTTTAGCGGGCTGTCGACAGATACGCAGTATTTT. It is translated as CASSFSGLSTDTQYF.

This clonotype is medium-sized. The chain couples TRBV19 to TRBJ2-7, with TRBD1 matching over 7 bases. Per germline, CDR1 LNHDA and CDR2 SQIVND (reference sequence). V was pared by 3 bases and J by 3 bases, with 8 bases of the junction left unmatched. CDR3 size: 15 residues. CDR3 in DNA: TGTGCCAGTAGTATTGACCGGGACAGATACTACGAGCAGTACTTC. It yields the protein CASSIDRDRYYEQYF.

The rearrangement links TRBV18 to TRBJ1-1, with a weak D call TRBD1 (6 bases). Trimming took off 3 bases at V and 8 bases at J, with 19 bases between the two ends. The germline CDR1 and CDR2 sequences are KGHSH and LQKENI. The CDR3 runs to 15 residues. The CDR3 is CASSPSGTPRSEAFF. The CDR3 region has the DNA TGTGCCAGCTCACCCTCCGGGACACCTAGATCGGAAGCTTTCTTT.

Judged by abundance, this clonotype is medium-sized (0.01 to 0.1%). The gene calls are TRBV6-4 and TRBJ1-6; maybe TRBD1 (5 bases). V lost 3 bases, J lost 5 bases, and 5 bases lay in between. Germline V gene lookup returns CDR1 MRHNA and CDR2 SNTAGT. The CDR3 runs to 13 residues. As DNA, the CDR3 is TGTGCCAGCAGTGAACAGGATAATTCACCCCTCCACTTT. It encodes CASSEQDNSPLHF.